This is a list of T cell receptor beta chains from one sample in a study of cytotoxic CD8 clonotypes in ibrutinib-treated CLL. Libraries were prepared by immunoSEQ multiplex PCR; TCRdb keeps only in-frame clonotypes and omits some of them. The table has about 160,000 clones, about four fifths seen once; the top ten hold around 2.1%. The starting material was PBMCs, obtained after 12 months of ibrutinib treatment. These receptors were taken from a human donor with chronic lymphocytic leukemia. Each CDR3 is given with its conserved first and last residue. The D gene is left open where the match is weak. Size is omitted from some rows. Given values are once, few, many or a class for expanded clones.

D,V,J,size,CDR3,DNA
-,TRBV30,TRBJ2-7,-,CAWSVPRRMYEQYF,TGTGCCTGGAGTGTACCAAGAAGGATGTACGAGCAGTACTTC
-,TRBV28,TRBJ2-7,-,CASGGGTYEQYF,TGTGCCAGCGGTGGCGGAACCTACGAGCAGTACTTC
TRBD1,TRBV6-5,TRBJ2-5,-,CASFQGASETQYF,TGTGCCAGCTTCCAGGGGGCATCGGAGACCCAGTACTTC
-,TRBV7-9,TRBJ1-5,few,CASSSQGVNQPQHF,TGTGCCAGCAGCTCCCAAGGGGTAAATCAGCCCCAGCATTTT
TRBD2,TRBV4-3,TRBJ2-2,-,CASSQRTSGIAVGWLFF,TGCGCCAGCAGCCAACGGACTAGCGGGATTGCTGTGGGGTGGCTGTTTTTT
TRBD1,TRBV27,TRBJ1-2,-,CASSLDRGFGYTF,TGTGCCAGCAGTTTAGACAGGGGGTTTGGCTACACCTTC
TRBD2,TRBV29-1,TRBJ2-5,-,CSVDVAGGETQYF,TGCAGCGTTGACGTAGCGGGAGGGGAGACCCAGTACTTC
-,TRBV5-4,TRBJ1-1,once,CASSQPRGAEANTEAFF,TGTGCCAGCAGCCAACCTCGGGGGGCGGAGGCGAACACTGAAGCTTTCTTT
-,TRBV12-5,TRBJ2-6,-,CASGFQGIGSGANVLTF,TGTGCTAGTGGCTTCCAGGGGATTGGCTCTGGGGCCAACGTCCTGACTTTC
TRBD2,TRBV6-5,TRBJ2-2,few,CATRHGGRDTGELFF,TGTGCCACCCGCCACGGCGGGAGGGACACCGGGGAGCTGTTTTTT
-,TRBV5-5,TRBJ2-5,-,CASSLAYQETQYF,TGTGCCAGCAGCTTGGCGTACCAAGAGACCCAGTACTTC
-,TRBV10-2,TRBJ2-2,-,CASSEPPPLTLTSTGELFF,TGCGCCAGCAGTGAACCCCCTCCCCTGACACTGACATCCACCGGGGAGCTGTTTTTT
-,TRBV7-3,TRBJ2-3,-,CASSRGMTDTQYF,TGTGCCAGCAGCCGGGGGATGACAGATACGCAGTATTTT
TRBD1,TRBV7-2,TRBJ1-5,-,CASSLVATGGAGNQPQHF,TGTGCCAGCAGCTTAGTTGCGACAGGGGGGGCGGGCAATCAGCCCCAGCATTTT
-,TRBV29-1,TRBJ2-3,-,CSVEVRSTQYF,TGCAGCGTTGAAGTTCGGAGTACGCAGTATTTT
-,TRBV30,TRBJ2-7,-,CAWSPSPLLREQYF,TGTGCCTGGAGTCCCTCACCGCTTTTGCGAGAGCAGTACTTC
TRBD1,TRBV6-1,TRBJ1-5,-,CASDRGSNQPQHF,TGTGCCAGCGACAGGGGTAGCAATCAGCCCCAGCATTTT
-,TRBV18,TRBJ2-5,-,CASSPRGAQYF,TGTGCCAGCTCACCAAGGGGGGCCCAGTACTTC
TRBD2,TRBV4-1,TRBJ2-5,-,CASSQDIREGRGTQYF,TGCGCCAGCAGCCAAGATATCCGGGAGGGCCGGGGGACCCAGTACTTC
TRBD1,TRBV6-5,TRBJ1-1,-,CASSSQGGHTEAFF,TGTGCCAGCAGTTCACAGGGGGGACACACTGAAGCTTTCTTT
-,TRBV28,TRBJ2-7,-,CASTLGPKSYEQYF,TGTGCCAGCACCCTTGGGCCTAAATCCTACGAGCAGTACTTC
-,TRBV29-1,TRBJ2-7,-,CSVGGHEQYF,TGCAGCGTTGGGGGTCACGAGCAGTACTTC
-,TRBV21-1,TRBJ1-5,once,CASSPVEGCNQPQHF,TGTGCCAGCAGCCCTGTGGAGGGGTGTAATCAGCCCCAGCATTTT
TRBD1,TRBV9,TRBJ1-2,-,CASSVRPGQGGNYGYTF,TGTGCCAGCAGCGTACGCCCGGGACAGGGGGGGAACTATGGCTACACCTTC
-,TRBV30,TRBJ1-3,once,CAWSEDGSGNTIYF,TGTGCCTGGAGTGAGGACGGATCTGGAAACACCATATATTTT
-,TRBV21-1,TRBJ2-4,once,CASSARQGIAKNIQYF,TGTGCCAGCAGCGCGCGACAGGGCATAGCCAAAAACATTCAGTACTTC
TRBD1,TRBV28,TRBJ1-6,-,CASSLLQGGHNSPLHF,TGTGCCAGCAGTTTGCTTCAGGGGGGCCATAATTCACCCCTCCACTTT
-,TRBV9,TRBJ1-2,-,CASSVVSSYGYTF,TGTGCCAGCAGCGTAGTAAGCAGCTATGGCTACACCTTC
-,TRBV4-3,TRBJ1-5,many,CASSQDLAGVRQPQHF,TGCGCCAGCAGCCAAGATCTGGCAGGGGTCCGGCAGCCCCAGCATTTT
TRBD1,TRBV7-8,TRBJ1-1,once,CASSDREGAGTEAFF,TGTGCCAGCAGCGACAGGGAAGGTGCGGGCACTGAAGCTTTCTTT
TRBD2,TRBV7-2,TRBJ2-3,-,CASSLGLAGGEDTQYF,TGTGCCAGCAGCTTAGGACTAGCGGGAGGGGAAGATACGCAGTATTTT
TRBD2,TRBV6-6,TRBJ2-7,few,CASSSQTSGSYEQYF,TGTGCCAGCAGTTCCCAGACTAGCGGGAGCTACGAGCAGTACTTC
-,TRBV28,TRBJ2-7,-,CASSLGYSGYEQYF,TGTGCCAGCAGCCTAGGCTACTCGGGGTACGAGCAATACTTC
-,TRBV9,TRBJ1-5,few,CASSVDHHSNQPQHF,TGTGCCAGCAGCGTAGACCACCATAGCAATCAGCCCCAGCATTTT
-,TRBV28,TRBJ2-5,-,CASSLAGTDYQETQYF,TGTGCCAGCAGTTTGGCGGGGACAGACTACCAAGAGACCCAGTACTTC
TRBD2,TRBV6-5,TRBJ2-3,-,CASSSTSGGRVDTQYF,TGTGCCAGCAGTTCGACTAGCGGGGGGAGGGTTGATACGCAGTATTTT
TRBD1,TRBV5-4,TRBJ1-2,-,CASSGGTANPYGYTF,TGTGCCAGCAGTGGAGGGACAGCTAATCCCTATGGCTACACCTTC